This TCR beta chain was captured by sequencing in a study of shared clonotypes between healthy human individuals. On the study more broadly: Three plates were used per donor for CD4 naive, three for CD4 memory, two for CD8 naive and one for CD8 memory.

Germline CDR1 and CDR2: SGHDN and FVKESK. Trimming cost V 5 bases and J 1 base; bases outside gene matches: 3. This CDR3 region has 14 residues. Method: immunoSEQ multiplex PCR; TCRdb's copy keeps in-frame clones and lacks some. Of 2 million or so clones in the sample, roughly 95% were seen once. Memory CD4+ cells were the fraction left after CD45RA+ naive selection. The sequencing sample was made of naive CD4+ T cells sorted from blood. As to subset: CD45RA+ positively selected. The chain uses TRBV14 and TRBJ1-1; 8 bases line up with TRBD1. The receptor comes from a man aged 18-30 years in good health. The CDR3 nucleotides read TGTGCCAGCAGCGTTCAGGGGGCGAACACTGAAGCTTTCTTT. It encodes CASSVQGANTEAFF.